This T cell receptor (beta chain) emerged from a study of PD-1 blockade in mismatch repair-deficient tumors. Germline V gene sequence: CDR1 MNHEY, CDR2 SVGAGI. The CDR3 contains 16 residues. The germline V and J ends were trimmed by 0 bases and 3 bases, with 12 bases remaining between them. Using immunoSEQ multiplex PCR, the repertoire was profiled, and TCRdb retains in-frame clones only, with some absent. The sample carries tens of thousands of clones, 65% to 85% recorded once. V and J are TRBV6-5 and TRBJ2-1; D is perhaps TRBD2 (5 bases). This TCR came from an adult with mismatch repair-deficient cancer. The sequencing here drew on peripheral blood, taken 12 weeks after starting pembrolizumab. The CDR3 DNA follows: TGTGCCAGCAGTTACTCTTCCGGGATAAGCTACAATGAGCAGTTCTTC. Its protein product is CASSYSSGISYNEQFF.